This entry is about one T cell receptor (beta chain). The record originates from a study of blood T cell repertoires in COVID-19. Per the germline V gene, CDR1 is SEHNR and CDR2 is FQNEAQ (reference sequence). The V end was cut by 4 bases, the J end by 1 base, with 7 bases between. This CDR3 region has 13 residues. Measured with immunoSEQ multiplex PCR; TCRdb has only the in-frame clones, and not every one. Among over 100,000 clones listed, more than 85% were seen once. The receptor was derived from a human donor with acute or convalescent COVID-19. The donor label of this sample is uncertain. The sequencing input was peripheral blood. The genes are TRBV7-9 and TRBJ1-1, with D unresolved. The CDR3 is CASSSARNTEAFF. In DNA form, the CDR3 reads TGTGCCAGCAGCTCCGCCAGGAACACTGAAGCTTTCTTT.